This T cell receptor beta chain originates from a study of human T cells and chemical hapten exposure. A single record per CDR3 protein comes from TCRdb applying MiXCR to the RACE reads. Here the sample spans around 74,000 distinct CDR3 sequences, about 31% being singletons. This CDR3 region has 13 residues. The germline V and J ends were trimmed by 5 bases and 4 bases, with 9 bases remaining between them. The time point here: patch test 1, 2 weeks after DPC sensitization. Treatment: therapeutic diphenylcyclopropenone sensitization with weekly scalp DPC. The chain carries TRBV12-3 or TRBV12-4 and TRBJ1-5, with unresolved D. The specimen comprised whole blood, sampled in connection with sensitization to the hapten diphenylcyclopropenone (DPC). The sequence was obtained from a man aged 35 to 55 with alopecia areata. Some clones in this sample may be carry-over from other donors' samples. CDR3 amino acids: CASSIDSNQPQHF. The CDR3 nucleotides are TGTGCCAGCAGTATCGACTCGAATCAGCCCCAGCATTTT.